Listed below are T cell receptor beta chains from one sample, sequenced in a study of T cells after yellow fever vaccination. Each CDR3 protein gets one entry after TCRdb re-called the 5' RACE reads with MiXCR. In the table there are hundreds of thousands of distinct CDR3 sequences, roughly 21% of which are singletons. The material was PBMCs, obtained 15 days after the yellow fever booster vaccination. These receptors came from a man aged 25-45 years who received the YFV17D yellow fever vaccine. Both conserved end residues are part of each CDR3. Not every row has a clone size; where given, it reads once, few, many or a size class.

v_call	j_call	clone_size	cdr3_aa
TRBV29-1	TRBJ2-2	few	CSVRPGDTGELFF
TRBV7-2	TRBJ1-5	-	CASSSRWSLEEPQHF
TRBV7-2	TRBJ1-4	-	CASSSQGGEKLFF
TRBV6-5	TRBJ2-1	-	CASSYTGQGPQQFF
TRBV28	TRBJ1-2	many	CASSLPLKGGYTF
TRBV2	TRBJ2-1	few	CASSAPMGDEQFF
TRBV2	TRBJ2-7	-	CASSEALRGLSSYEQYF
TRBV7-2	TRBJ2-2	few	CASSSGISGELFF
TRBV24-1	TRBJ2-3	few	CASSGTGGPDTQYF
TRBV12-5	TRBJ1-2	-	CASGGLTDSNYGYTF
TRBV6-4	TRBJ2-7	-	CASRPTSEWGEQYF
TRBV12-3/TRBV12-4	TRBJ2-7	few	CASTPSQRGPSYEQYF
TRBV12-3/TRBV12-4	TRBJ1-1	few	CASRRGTEGTEAFF
TRBV7-9	TRBJ2-5	-	CASLVANQETQYF
TRBV6-1	TRBJ1-5	-	CASSGTGNNQPQHF
TRBV11-2	TRBJ2-1	-	CASSPPAGNEQFF
TRBV12-3/TRBV12-4	TRBJ1-6	few	CASSPIGGVNSPLHF
TRBV6-5	TRBJ2-7	many	CASSYSKKYEQYF
TRBV3-1	TRBJ2-6	-	CASSQSAGANVLTF
TRBV6-1	TRBJ1-2	-	CASGDRAVGGYTF
TRBV4-3	TRBJ2-3	-	CASSQLPGLANTDTQYF
TRBV6-2/TRBV6-3	TRBJ2-1	few	CASSPFRVGNEQFF
TRBV6-5	TRBJ2-7	-	CASISGTGAYEQYF
TRBV7-8	TRBJ2-1	-	CASSSSRLAVGGFF
TRBV6-2/TRBV6-3	TRBJ1-5	-	CASSYFNQPQHF
TRBV5-1	TRBJ2-7	few	CASSLGQTPGIYEQYF
TRBV2	TRBJ1-4	-	CASSVQSSNEKLFF
TRBV6-1	TRBJ2-7	-	CASSEWDRPYEQYF
TRBV15	TRBJ2-7	few	CATSIGMGDEQYF
TRBV5-1	TRBJ2-1	few	CASSGTSGTNEQFF
TRBV7-2	TRBJ2-5	-	CASSSKGETQYF
TRBV10-3	TRBJ1-2	-	CAISGEDRGSGYTF
TRBV12-3/TRBV12-4	TRBJ2-3	-	CASSLMETDTQYF
TRBV5-4	TRBJ2-5	-	CASSLPRGQQETQYF
TRBV20-1	TRBJ1-1	-	CSVIPLAVTNTEAFF
TRBV27	TRBJ2-3	-	CASTPSGTGGADTQYF
TRBV27	TRBJ1-5	-	CASSSIPNRGREPQHF
TRBV7-2	TRBJ2-7	-	CASSLGGSASYEQYF
TRBV2	TRBJ2-7	-	CASRTTGMVEQYF
TRBV29-1	TRBJ2-7	-	CSVVPGLPSYEQYF
TRBV29-1	TRBJ2-4	-	CSAVLAETFKNIQYF
TRBV7-8	TRBJ2-7	-	CASSPRRTTYEQYF
TRBV7-3	TRBJ2-5	few	CASSLGSGMYQETQYF
TRBV19	TRBJ2-6	few	CAPIGFSSGANVLTF
TRBV5-1	TRBJ2-2	few	CASSFRTGTGELFF
TRBV5-1	TRBJ2-2	-	CASTWTGVTGELFF
TRBV14	TRBJ2-5	-	CASRGGDPLETQYF
TRBV25-1	TRBJ2-7	-	CASRNAGSYEQYF
TRBV5-6	TRBJ1-1	few	CASSVDSHTEAFF
TRBV5-1	TRBJ2-5	many	CASSLGTSGSETQYF
TRBV19	TRBJ2-3	-	CASSIDPSAGGTDTQYF
TRBV19	TRBJ2-2	-	CASSMGGELFF
TRBV19	TRBJ2-7	-	CASSNRDRSAEQYF
TRBV11-2	TRBJ2-3	-	CASSLGVKYTDTQYF